The sequence of this T cell receptor (beta chain) was determined in a study of CD8 T cells in Susac syndrome. Study-wide findings and caveats: Acknowledgment was made by the study that its TCR sequencing and HLA analysis involved a relatively small number of individuals.

A word on this clonotype: The target antigen is unknown.

Treatment-naive patients with stable or active relapsing-remitting disease were the multiple sclerosis controls. Negative magnetic isolation gave CD8+ and CD4+ cells; FACS enriched CD8+ TEMRA. cDNA came from roughly 0.53 to 1 ug RNA primed by random hexamers. TCR beta CDR3 was amplified by immunoSEQ multiplex PCR. This amplification extended across 54 Vbeta and 13 Jbeta segments. In TCRdb, the immunoSEQ multiplex PCR reads were re-called with MiXCR into one record per CDR3 protein. The data hold 100,000 to 150,000 distinct CDR3 sequences, with around 75% observed a single time. Losses at the gene ends were 4 bases for V and 9 bases for J; bases not matched to a gene: 13. The germline CDR1 and CDR2 sequences are LGHNA and YSLEER. CDR3 length: 16 residues.

This TCR was sampled from a human donor with multiple sclerosis. The sequenced sample was CD8+ T cells from PBMCs. The chain joins TRBV4-3 to TRBJ2-3; 10 bases agree with TRBD2. DNA of the CDR3: TGCGCCAGCAGCCTCCCCCCTAGCGGGAGTGGTGGCACGCAGTATTTT. It encodes CASSLPPSGSGGTQYF.